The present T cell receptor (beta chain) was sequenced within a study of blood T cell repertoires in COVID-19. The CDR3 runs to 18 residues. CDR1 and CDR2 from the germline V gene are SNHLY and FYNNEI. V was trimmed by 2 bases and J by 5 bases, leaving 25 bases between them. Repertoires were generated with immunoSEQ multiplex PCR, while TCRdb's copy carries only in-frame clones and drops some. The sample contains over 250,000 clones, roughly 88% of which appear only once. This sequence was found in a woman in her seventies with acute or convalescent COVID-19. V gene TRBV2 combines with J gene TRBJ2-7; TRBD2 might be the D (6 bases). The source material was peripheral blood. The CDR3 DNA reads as TGTGCCAGCAGTGAAAGGCCCTCTGGCGGCGGGGCGGCTCACGAGCAGTACTTC. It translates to CASSERPSGGGAAHEQYF.